These T cell receptor beta chains were read from a single sample in a study of human T cells and chemical hapten exposure. TCRdb fed the RACE reads into MiXCR, producing one record per CDR3 protein. The top ten hold roughly 3.7% of the sample, which has tens of thousands of distinct CDR3 sequences, under 14% seen once. Source: whole blood, taken in connection with sensitization to the hapten diphenylcyclopropenone (DPC). Receptors were obtained from a woman in her forties or fifties with alopecia areata. Some clones in this sample may be carry-over from other donors' samples. Each CDR3 is given with its conserved first and last residue. D genes are given only for firm matches. Clone sizes are given selectively: once, few, many, or a class where the clone is expanded.

j_gene,abundance,d_gene,v_gene,CDR3nt,CDR3aa
TRBJ2-1,.,.,TRBV20-1,TGCAGTGCTAGAGTAGGGGGGAATGAGCAGTTCTTC,CSARVGGNEQFF
TRBJ2-7,.,.,TRBV18,TGTGCCAGCTCACCGAGGACGTCAGGTACCTACGAGCAGTACTTC,CASSPRTSGTYEQYF
TRBJ1-5,few,.,TRBV29-1,TGCAGCGTTGTGACAGGCGATCAGCCCCAGCATTTT,CSVVTGDQPQHF
TRBJ2-5,few,TRBD2,TRBV5-1,TGCGCCAGCAGCTTGACTAGCGGCTATGGGACCCAGTACTTC,CASSLTSGYGTQYF
TRBJ2-5,.,.,TRBV20-1,TGCAGTGCTAGTTTCGAGACCCAGTACTTC,CSASFETQYF
TRBJ1-4,many,.,TRBV7-9,TGTGCCAGCAGCTTCGGACAGCGTGAAAAACTGTTTTTT,CASSFGQREKLFF
TRBJ2-7,.,.,TRBV28,TGTGCCAGCACCTCCGCTGATGGGAGCTACGAGCAGTACTTC,CASTSADGSYEQYF
TRBJ1-1,.,.,TRBV7-8,TGTGCCAGCAGCCTTCGAGGGTCAGGCTGGTCCCTGAACACTGAAGCTTTCTTT,CASSLRGSGWSLNTEAFF
TRBJ2-5,many,TRBD2,TRBV28,TGTGCCAGCAGTTCCCCCTCTAGCGGGAGGGCCGTTAAGACCCAGTACTTC,CASSSPSSGRAVKTQYF
TRBJ2-1,many,TRBD1,TRBV30,TGTGCCTGGAGTCACAGGGGCTACCGGATCAATGAGCAGTTCTTC,CAWSHRGYRINEQFF
TRBJ2-6,many,TRBD1,TRBV20-1,TGCAGTGCTCTCCCGACCGCCGGGACAGAGAGCTCTGGGGCCAACGTCCTGACTTTC,CSALPTAGTESSGANVLTF
TRBJ1-1,many,.,TRBV7-2,TGTGCCAGCAGGGTCGGCAGGACGAACACTGAAGCTTTCTTT,CASRVGRTNTEAFF
TRBJ1-6,.,.,TRBV28,TGTGCCAGCAGACCCCCTAGGGCAGGGACGAATTCACCCCTCCACTTT,CASRPPRAGTNSPLHF
TRBJ2-5,many,.,TRBV18,TGTGCCAGCTCACCACCAGGGGTTCGGGAGACCCAGTACTTC,CASSPPGVRETQYF
TRBJ2-3,few,.,TRBV19,TGTGCCTCCCAGGGGCTCACAGCGCCAGATACGCAGTATTTT,CASQGLTAPDTQYF
TRBJ1-4,many,.,TRBV6-2/TRBV6-3,TGTGCCAGCAGAGAATGGAGGGGAGGAGGTGAAAAACTGTTTTTT,CASREWRGGGEKLFF
TRBJ2-5,few,.,TRBV29-1,TGCAGCGCGATACCCCCAGCGAAGGGCCAAGAGACCCAGTACTTC,CSAIPPAKGQETQYF
TRBJ1-4,few,.,TRBV29-1,TGCAGCGTGGCCGGACCGGCAACTAATGAAAAACTGTTTTTT,CSVAGPATNEKLFF